This TCR beta chain was recovered during a study of shared clonotypes between healthy human individuals. Clones were read by immunoSEQ multiplex PCR, and TCRdb kept only the in-frame ones, dropping some. This sample has some 530,000 clones; around 73% occur once, and the top ten carry around 13%. This CDR3 comprises 13 residues. Per the germline V gene, CDR1 is MNHEY and CDR2 is SMNVEV (reference sequence). The J segment lost 3 bases and the V segment lost 8 bases, leaving 5 bases of the junction unmatched. The source material was PBMCs. This TCR was recovered from a middle-aged woman in good health. Some clones in this sample may be carry-over from other donors' samples. This sequence joins TRBV27 and TRBJ2-7; 9 bases map to TRBD1. Here the CDR3 DNA reads TGTGCCAGCCGGGGACAGGGTAACTACGAGCAGTACTTC. It codes for CASRGQGNYEQYF.